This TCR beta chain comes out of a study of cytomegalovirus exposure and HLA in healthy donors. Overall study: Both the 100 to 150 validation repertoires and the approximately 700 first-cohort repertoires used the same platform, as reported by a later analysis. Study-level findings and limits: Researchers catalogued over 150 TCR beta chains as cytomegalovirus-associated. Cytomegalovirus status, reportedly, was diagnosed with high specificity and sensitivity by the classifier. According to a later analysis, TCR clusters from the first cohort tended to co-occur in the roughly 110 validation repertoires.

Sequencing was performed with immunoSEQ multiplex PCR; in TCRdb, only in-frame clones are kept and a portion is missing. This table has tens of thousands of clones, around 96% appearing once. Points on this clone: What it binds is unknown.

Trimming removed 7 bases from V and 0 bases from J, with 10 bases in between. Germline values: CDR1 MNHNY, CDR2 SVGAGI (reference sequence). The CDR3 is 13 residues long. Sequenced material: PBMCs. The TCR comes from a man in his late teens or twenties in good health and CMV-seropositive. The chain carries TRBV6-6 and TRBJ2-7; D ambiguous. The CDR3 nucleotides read TGTGCCAGCAATGTACGGAGCTCCTACGAGCAGTACTTC. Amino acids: CASNVRSSYEQYF.